The T cell receptor beta chain under discussion was sequenced for a study of naive and memory T cell subsets. This clonotype was recorded at least ten times. Antigen: not known. Notes on the study in general: Over 85% of naive TCR sequences appeared only once, unlike memory subsets.

CDR1 and CDR2 (germline): MNHEY, SVGAGI. Trimming left V 6 bases short and J 5 bases short, with 19 bases between. The CDR3 has 15 residues. Both TRBC1 and TRBC2 were covered by a beta constant-region primer of two equimolar oligonucleotides. The ligated cDNA underwent four PCR rounds using SP2 and nested alpha and beta constant-region primers. From the UMI-ligation and nested PCR reads, TCRdb called clonotypes with MiXCR, one entry per CDR3 protein. The sample comprises 80,000 or so distinct CDR3 sequences, about 10% of which are singletons, and about 1.2% rests with the top ten. CD4 T cells were positively selected, then CD8 T cells from the CD4-negative fraction.

The TCR originated in a human donor in good health. This chain uses TRBV6-5 with TRBJ2-5, with a weak D call TRBD2 (7 bases). Sequencing was done on a sample of naive CD8+ T cells from blood. CDR3 amino acids: CASSKVGGRRETQYF. CDR3 DNA: TGTGCCAGCAGCAAGGTCGGGGGGCGCCGGGAGACCCAGTACTTC.